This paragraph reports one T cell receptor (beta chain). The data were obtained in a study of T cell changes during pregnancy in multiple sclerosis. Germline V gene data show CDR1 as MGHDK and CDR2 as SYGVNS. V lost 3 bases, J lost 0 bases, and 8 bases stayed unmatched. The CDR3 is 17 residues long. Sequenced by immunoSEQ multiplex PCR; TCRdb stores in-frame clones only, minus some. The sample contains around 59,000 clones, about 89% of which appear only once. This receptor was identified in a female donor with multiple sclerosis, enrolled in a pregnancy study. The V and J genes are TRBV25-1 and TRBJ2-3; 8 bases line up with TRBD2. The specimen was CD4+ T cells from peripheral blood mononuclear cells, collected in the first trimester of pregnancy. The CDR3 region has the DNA TGTGCCAGCAGTGACCTAGCGGGCCCCACCAGCACAGATACGCAGTATTTT. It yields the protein CASSDLAGPTSTDTQYF.